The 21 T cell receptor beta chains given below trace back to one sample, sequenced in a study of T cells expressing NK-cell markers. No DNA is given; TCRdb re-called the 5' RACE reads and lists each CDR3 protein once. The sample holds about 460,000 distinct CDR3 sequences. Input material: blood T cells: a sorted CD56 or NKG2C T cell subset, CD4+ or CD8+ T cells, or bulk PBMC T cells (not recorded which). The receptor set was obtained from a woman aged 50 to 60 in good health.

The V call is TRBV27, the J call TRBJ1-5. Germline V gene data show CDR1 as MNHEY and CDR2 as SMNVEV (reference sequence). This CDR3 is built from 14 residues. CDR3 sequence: CASSLMGIGQPQHF.

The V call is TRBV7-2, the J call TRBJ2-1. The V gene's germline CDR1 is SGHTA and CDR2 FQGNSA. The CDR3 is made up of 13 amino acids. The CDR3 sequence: CASSSWTSNEQFF.

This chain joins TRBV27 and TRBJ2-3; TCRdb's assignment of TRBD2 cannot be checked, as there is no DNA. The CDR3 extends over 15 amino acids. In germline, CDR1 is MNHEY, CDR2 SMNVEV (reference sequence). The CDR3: CASSFLAGVGDTQYF.

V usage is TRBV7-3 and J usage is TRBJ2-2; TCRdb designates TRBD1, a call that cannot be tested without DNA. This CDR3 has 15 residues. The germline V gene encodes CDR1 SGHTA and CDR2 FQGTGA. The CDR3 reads CASSSRDRGPGELFF.

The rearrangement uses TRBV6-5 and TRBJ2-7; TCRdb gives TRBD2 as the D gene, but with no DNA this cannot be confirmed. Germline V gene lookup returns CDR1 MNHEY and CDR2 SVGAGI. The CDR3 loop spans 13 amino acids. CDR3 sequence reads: CASSSRGRDEQYF.

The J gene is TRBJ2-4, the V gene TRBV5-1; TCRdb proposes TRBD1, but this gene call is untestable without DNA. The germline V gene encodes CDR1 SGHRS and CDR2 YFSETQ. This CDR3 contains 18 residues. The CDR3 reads CASSLGRGGVGAKNIQYF. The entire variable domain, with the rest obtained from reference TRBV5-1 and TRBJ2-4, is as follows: KAGVTQTPRYLIKTRGQQVTLSCSPISGHRSVSWYQQTPGQGLQFLFEYFSETQRNKGNFPGRFSGRQFSNSRSEMNVSTLELGDSALYLCASSLGRGGVGAKNIQYFGAGTRLSVL.

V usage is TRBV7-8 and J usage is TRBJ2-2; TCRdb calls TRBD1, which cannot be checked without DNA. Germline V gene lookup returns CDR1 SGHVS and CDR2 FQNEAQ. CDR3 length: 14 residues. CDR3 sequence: CASSLIPGAGELFF.

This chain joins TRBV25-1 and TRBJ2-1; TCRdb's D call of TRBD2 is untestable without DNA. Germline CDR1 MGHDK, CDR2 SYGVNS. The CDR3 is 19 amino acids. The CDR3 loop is CASSPLVGTSGRSEAGQFF.

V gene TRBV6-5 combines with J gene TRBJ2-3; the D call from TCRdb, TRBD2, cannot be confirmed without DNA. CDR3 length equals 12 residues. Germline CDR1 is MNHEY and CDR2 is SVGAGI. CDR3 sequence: CASRSGRDTQYF.

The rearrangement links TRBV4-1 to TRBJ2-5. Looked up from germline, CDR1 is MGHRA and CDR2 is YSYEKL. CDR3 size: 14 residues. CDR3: CASSQARKQETQYF.

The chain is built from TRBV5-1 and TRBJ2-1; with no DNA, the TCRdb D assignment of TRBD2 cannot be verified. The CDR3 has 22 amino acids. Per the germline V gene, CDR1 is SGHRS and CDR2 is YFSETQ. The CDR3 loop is CASSLARGVWLAGAPRGNEQFF. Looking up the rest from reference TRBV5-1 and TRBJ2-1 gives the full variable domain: KAGVTQTPRYLIKTRGQQVTLSCSPISGHRSVSWYQQTPGQGLQFLFEYFSETQRNKGNFPGRFSGRQFSNSRSEMNVSTLELGDSALYLCASSLARGVWLAGAPRGNEQFFGPGTRLTVL.

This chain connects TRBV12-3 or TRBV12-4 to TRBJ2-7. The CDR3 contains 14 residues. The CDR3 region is CASSLAGSLHEQYF.

CDR3 region: CASSNPAGTDTQYF. The chain is built from TRBV18 and TRBJ2-3; the TCRdb call, TRBD1, lacks DNA for checking. The CDR3 is made up of 14 amino acids. Per germline, CDR1 KGHSH and CDR2 LQKENI.

The CDR3 loop reads CASRLGIDKEKLFF. This chain joins TRBV5-5 and TRBJ1-4. Germline-derived CDR1 and CDR2 are SGHKS and YYEKEE (reference sequence). The CDR3 is 14 amino acids. The full variable domain, in which reference TRBV5-5 and TRBJ1-4 provide the parts outside the CDR3, is DAGVTQSPTHLIKTRGQQVTLRCSPISGHKSVSWYQQVLGQGPQFIFQYYEKEERGRGNFPDRFSARQFPNYSSELNVNALLLGDSALYLCASRLGIDKEKLFFGSGTQLSVL.

This chain's CDR3 is CAWRRGVGFTGELFF. The rearrangement links TRBV30 to TRBJ2-2; absent DNA, TCRdb's TRBD1 call cannot be checked. The CDR3 has 15 amino acids. CDR1 is GTSNPN, CDR2 SVGIG, per germline (reference sequence).

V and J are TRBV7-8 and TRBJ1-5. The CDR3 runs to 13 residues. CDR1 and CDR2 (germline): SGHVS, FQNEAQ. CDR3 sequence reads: CASSPRPDGPQHF.

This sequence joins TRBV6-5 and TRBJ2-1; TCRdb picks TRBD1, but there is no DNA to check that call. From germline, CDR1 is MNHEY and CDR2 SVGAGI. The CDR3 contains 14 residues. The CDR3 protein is CASRSPGFGNEQFF.

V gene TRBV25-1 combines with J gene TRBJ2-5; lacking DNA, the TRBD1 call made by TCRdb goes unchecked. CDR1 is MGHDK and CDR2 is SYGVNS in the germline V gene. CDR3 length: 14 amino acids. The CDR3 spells CASRGVIGMETQYF.

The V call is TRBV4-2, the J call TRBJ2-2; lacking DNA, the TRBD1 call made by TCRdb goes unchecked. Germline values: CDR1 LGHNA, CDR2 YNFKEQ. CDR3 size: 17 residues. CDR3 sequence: CASSHTGTGRDRGELFF.

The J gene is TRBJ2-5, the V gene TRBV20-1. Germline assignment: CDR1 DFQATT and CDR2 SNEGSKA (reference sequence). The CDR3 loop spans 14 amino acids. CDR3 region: CSARDLPNQETQYF.

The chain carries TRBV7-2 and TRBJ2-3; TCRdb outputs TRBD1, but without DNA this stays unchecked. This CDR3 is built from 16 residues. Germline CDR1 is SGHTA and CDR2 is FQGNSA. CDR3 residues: CASILEGYPFQDTQYF.